This TCR beta chain was documented in a study of cytomegalovirus exposure and HLA in healthy donors. Study-wide findings and caveats: Listed as cytomegalovirus-associated were 150 to 200 TCR beta chains.

Each donor's status was that of a healthy bone marrow donor. The PCR had 60 Vbeta and 13 Jbeta primers. Using immunoSEQ multiplex PCR, the repertoire was profiled, and TCRdb retains in-frame clones only, with some absent. The sample has 140,000 or so clones, approximately 9% seen once. The sample holds a few counts of this clone. Its cognate antigen is unknown. The source material was PBMCs. This clonotype was sampled from a male donor in good health and CMV-seronegative.

The CDR3, as DNA: TGTGCCAGCAGGACAGGGGCAACCGGGGAGCTGTTTTTT. Residues: CASRTGATGELFF. The J gene is TRBJ2-2, the V gene TRBV28; TRBD1 matches 8 bases. V lost 6 bases to trimming and J lost 5 bases; unmatched junction nucleotides: 2. CDR1 MDHEN and CDR2 SYDVKM come from the germline V gene. CDR3 size: 13 residues.